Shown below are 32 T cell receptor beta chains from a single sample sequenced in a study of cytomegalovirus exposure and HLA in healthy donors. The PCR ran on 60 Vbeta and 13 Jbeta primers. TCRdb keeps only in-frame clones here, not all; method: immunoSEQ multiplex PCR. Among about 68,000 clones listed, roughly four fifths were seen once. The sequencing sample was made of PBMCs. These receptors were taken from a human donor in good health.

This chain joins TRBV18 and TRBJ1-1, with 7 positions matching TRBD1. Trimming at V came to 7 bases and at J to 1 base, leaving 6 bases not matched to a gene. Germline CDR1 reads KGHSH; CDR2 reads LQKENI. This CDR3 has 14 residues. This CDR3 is CASYLGQQNTEAFF. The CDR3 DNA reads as TGTGCCAGCTACCTGGGACAGCAGAACACTGAAGCTTTCTTT.

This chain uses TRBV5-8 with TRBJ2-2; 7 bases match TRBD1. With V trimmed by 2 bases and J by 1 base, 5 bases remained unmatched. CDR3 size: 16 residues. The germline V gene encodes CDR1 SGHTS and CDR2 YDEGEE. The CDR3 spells CASSFSWTGNTGELFF. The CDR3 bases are TGTGCCAGCAGCTTTTCATGGACAGGGAACACCGGGGAGCTGTTTTTT.

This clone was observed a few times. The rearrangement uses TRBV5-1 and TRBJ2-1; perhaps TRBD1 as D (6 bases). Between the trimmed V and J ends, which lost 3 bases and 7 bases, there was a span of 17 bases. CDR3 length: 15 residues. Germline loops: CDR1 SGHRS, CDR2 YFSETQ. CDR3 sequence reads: CASSSGQANRNEQFF. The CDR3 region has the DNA TGCGCCAGCAGCTCGGGACAAGCCAACCGAAATGAGCAGTTCTTC.

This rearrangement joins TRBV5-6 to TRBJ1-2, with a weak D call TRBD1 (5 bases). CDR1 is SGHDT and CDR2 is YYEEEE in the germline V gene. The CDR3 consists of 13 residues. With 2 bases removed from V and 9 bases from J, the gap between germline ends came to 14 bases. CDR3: CASSFPRASSYTF. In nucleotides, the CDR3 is TGTGCCAGCAGCTTTCCCAGGGCTAGTAGCTACACCTTC.

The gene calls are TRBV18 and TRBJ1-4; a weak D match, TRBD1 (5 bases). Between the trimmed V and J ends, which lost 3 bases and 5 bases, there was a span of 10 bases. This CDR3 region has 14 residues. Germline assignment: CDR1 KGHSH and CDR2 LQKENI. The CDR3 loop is CASSPGQGNEKLFF. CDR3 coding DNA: TGTGCCAGCTCACCCGGACAAGGGAATGAAAAACTGTTTTTT.

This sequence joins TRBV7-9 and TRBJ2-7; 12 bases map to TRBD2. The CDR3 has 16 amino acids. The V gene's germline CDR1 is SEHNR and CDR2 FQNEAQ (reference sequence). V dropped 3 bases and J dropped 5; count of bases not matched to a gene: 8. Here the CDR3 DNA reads TGTGCCAGCAGCTTCGATCTAGCGGGGGGGTGGGACGAGCAGTACTTC. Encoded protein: CASSFDLAGGWDEQYF.

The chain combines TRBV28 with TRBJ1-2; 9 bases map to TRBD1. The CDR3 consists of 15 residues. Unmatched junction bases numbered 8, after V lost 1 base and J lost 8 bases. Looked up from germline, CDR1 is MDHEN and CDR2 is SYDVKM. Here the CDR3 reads CASSLYRQGVGGYTF. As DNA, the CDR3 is TGTGCCAGCAGTTTATACAGACAGGGGGTTGGGGGCTACACCTTC.

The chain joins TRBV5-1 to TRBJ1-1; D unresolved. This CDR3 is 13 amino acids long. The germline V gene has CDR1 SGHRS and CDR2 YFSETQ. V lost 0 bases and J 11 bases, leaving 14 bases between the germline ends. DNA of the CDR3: TGCGCCAGCAGCTTGGCCCCGGACGCGGGGGCTTTCTTT. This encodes CASSLAPDAGAFF.

The DNA of the CDR3 is TGCGCCAGCAGCTTGGTAACAGGGGAGGTATACACCGGGGAGCTGTTTTTT. Residues: CASSLVTGEVYTGELFF. The V call is TRBV5-1, the J call TRBJ2-2; possible D gene TRBD1, 7 bases. This CDR3 has 17 amino acids. Looked up from germline, CDR1 is SGHRS and CDR2 is YFSETQ. The V end was cut by 0 bases, the J end by 3 bases, with 15 bases between. Variable domain in full (rest from reference TRBV5-1 and TRBJ2-2): KAGVTQTPRYLIKTRGQQVTLSCSPISGHRSVSWYQQTPGQGLQFLFEYFSETQRNKGNFPGRFSGRQFSNSRSEMNVSTLELGDSALYLCASSLVTGEVYTGELFFGEGSRLTVL.

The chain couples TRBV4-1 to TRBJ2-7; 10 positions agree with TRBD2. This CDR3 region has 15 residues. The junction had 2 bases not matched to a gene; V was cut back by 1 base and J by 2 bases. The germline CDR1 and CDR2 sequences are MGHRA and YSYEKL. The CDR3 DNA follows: TGCGCCAGCAGCCAAGTACTAGCGGGGACCTACGAGCAGTACTTC. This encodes CASSQVLAGTYEQYF.

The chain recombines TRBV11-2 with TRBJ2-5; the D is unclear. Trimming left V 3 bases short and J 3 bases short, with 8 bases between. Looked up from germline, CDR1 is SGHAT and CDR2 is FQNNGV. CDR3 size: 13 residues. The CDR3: CASSFSKEETQYF. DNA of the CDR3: TGTGCCAGCAGCTTTAGTAAAGAAGAGACCCAGTACTTC. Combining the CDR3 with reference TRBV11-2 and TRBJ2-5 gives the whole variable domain EAGVAQSPRYKIIEKRQSVAFWCNPISGHATLYWYQQILGQGPKLLIQFQNNGVVDDSQLPKDRFSAERLKGVDSTLKIQPAKLEDSAVYLCASSFSKEETQYFGPGTRLLVL.

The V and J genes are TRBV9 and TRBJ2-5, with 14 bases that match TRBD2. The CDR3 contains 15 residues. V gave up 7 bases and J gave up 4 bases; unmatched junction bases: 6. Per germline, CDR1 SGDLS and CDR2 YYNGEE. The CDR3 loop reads CASAPGLAGVETQYF. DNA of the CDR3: TGTGCCAGCGCCCCGGGACTAGCGGGGGTAGAGACCCAGTACTTC.

CDR3 nucleotides: TGTGCCACCAGCAGTACGACAGGGGGCGGAATTAGGCCCCAGCATTTT. This codes for CATSSTTGGGIRPQHF. This chain connects TRBV15 to TRBJ1-5, with 10 bases lining up with TRBD1. With V trimmed by 3 bases and J by 9 bases, 11 bases remained unmatched. The CDR3 totals 16 residues. Looked up from germline, CDR1 is LNHNV and CDR2 is YYDKDF (reference sequence).

CDR3 amino acids: CASSPMGGWNSPLHF. Here the CDR3 DNA reads TGTGCCAGCAGCCCCATGGGGGGGTGGAATTCACCCCTCCACTTT. This chain joins TRBV14 and TRBJ1-6; tentatively, D is TRBD1 (5 bases). V shed 4 bases and J shed 7 bases, with 14 bases lying between them. Looked up from germline, CDR1 is SGHDN and CDR2 is FVKESK. This CDR3 comprises 15 residues.

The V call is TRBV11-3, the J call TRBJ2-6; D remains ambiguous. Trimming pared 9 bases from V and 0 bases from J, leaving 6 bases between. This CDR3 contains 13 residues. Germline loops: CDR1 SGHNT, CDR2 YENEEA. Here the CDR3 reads CASQISGANVLTF. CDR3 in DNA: TGTGCCAGTCAGATCTCTGGGGCCAACGTCCTGACTTTC.

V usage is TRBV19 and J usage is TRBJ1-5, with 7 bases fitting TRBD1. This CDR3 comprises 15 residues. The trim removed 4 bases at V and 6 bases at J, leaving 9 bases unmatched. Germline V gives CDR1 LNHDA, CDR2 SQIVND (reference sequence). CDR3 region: CASSNDRAVGQPQHF. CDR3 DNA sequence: TGTGCCAGTAGTAACGACAGGGCGGTCGGTCAGCCCCAGCATTTT.

The CDR3 nucleotides read TGTGCCAGTAGTATGGACAGGGATTGGGGAAAACTGTTTTTT. It yields the protein CASSMDRDWGKLFF. This chain joins TRBV19 and TRBJ1-4, with 8 bases that match TRBD1. V lost 3 bases and J lost 10; bases outside the gene matches: 7. The CDR3 extends over 14 amino acids. Per the germline V gene, CDR1 is LNHDA and CDR2 is SQIVND (reference sequence).

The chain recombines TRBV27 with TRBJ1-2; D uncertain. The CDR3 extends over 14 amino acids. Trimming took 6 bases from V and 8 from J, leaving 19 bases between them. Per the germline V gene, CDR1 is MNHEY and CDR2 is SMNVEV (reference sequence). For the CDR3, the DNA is TGTGCCAGCAGCCCCGCCACGGGAATGGGAGGCTACACCTTC. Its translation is CASSPATGMGGYTF.

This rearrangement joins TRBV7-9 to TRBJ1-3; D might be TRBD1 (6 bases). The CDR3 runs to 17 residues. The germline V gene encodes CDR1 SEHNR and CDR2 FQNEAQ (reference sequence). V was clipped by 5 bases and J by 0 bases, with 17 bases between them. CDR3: CASSPRRPGDSGNTIYF. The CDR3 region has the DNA TGTGCCAGCAGCCCCCGACGCCCAGGGGACTCTGGAAACACCATATATTTT.

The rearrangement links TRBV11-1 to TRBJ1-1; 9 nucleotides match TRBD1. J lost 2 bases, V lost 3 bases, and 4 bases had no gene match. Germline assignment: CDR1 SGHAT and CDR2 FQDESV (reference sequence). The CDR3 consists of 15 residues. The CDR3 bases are TGTGCCAGCAGCTTCGGACAGGGGACCAACACTGAAGCTTTCTTT. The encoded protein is CASSFGQGTNTEAFF. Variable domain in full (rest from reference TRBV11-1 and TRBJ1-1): EAEVAQSPRYKITEKSQAVAFWCDPISGHATLYWYRQILGQGPELLVQFQDESVVDDSQLPKDRFSAERLKGVDSTLKIQPAELGDSAMYLCASSFGQGTNTEAFFGQGTRLTVV.

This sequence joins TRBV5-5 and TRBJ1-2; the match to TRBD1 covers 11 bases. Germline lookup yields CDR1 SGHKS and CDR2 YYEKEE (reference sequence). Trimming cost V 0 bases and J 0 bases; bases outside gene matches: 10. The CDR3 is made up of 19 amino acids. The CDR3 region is CASSLGMSGQGVTNYGYTF. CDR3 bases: TGTGCCAGCAGCTTGGGGATGTCGGGACAGGGGGTCACTAACTATGGCTACACCTTC.

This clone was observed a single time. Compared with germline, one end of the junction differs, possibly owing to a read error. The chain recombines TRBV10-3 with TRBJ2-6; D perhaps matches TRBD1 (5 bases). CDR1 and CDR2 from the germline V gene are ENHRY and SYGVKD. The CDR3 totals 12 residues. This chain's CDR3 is CAISVGANVLTF. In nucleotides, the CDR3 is TGTGCCATCAGTGTAGGGGCGAACGTCCTGACTTTC.

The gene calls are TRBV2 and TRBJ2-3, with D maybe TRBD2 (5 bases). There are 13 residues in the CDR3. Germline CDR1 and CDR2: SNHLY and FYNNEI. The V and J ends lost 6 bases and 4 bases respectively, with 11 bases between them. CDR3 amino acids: CASRAERADTQYF. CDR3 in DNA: TGTGCCAGCAGAGCCGAGAGGGCAGATACGCAGTATTTT.

The CDR3 is CASSAGGGTGELFF. The CDR3 bases are TGTGCCAGCAGCGCAGGGGGAGGCACCGGGGAGCTGTTTTTT. J is TRBJ2-2 and V is TRBV5-4; perhaps TRBD1 as D (7 bases). CDR3 length: 14 amino acids. V was trimmed by 4 bases and J by 4 bases, leaving 11 bases between them. Germline V gene lookup returns CDR1 SGHNT and CDR2 YYREEE (reference sequence).

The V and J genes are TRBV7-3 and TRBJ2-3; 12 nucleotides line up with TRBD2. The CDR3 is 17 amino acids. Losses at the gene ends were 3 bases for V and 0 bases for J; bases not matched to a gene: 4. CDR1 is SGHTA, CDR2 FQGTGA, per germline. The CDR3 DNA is TGTGCCAGCAGCTTTAGACTAGCGGGGGATAGCACAGATACGCAGTATTTT. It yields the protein CASSFRLAGDSTDTQYF.

The CDR3 coding sequence is TGCAGCGTTGTACCCCAACATTCTACAGATACGCAGTATTTT. This encodes CSVVPQHSTDTQYF. The rearrangement links TRBV29-1 to TRBJ2-3; no clear D gene. This CDR3 has 14 amino acids. Germline lookup yields CDR1 SQVTM and CDR2 ANQGSEA. The V end lost 4 bases, the J end lost 3 bases, and 14 bases lay between the germline ends.

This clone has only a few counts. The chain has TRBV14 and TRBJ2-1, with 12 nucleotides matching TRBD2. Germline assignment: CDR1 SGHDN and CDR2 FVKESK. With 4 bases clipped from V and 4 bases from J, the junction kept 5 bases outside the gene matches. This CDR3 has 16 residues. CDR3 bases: TGTGCCAGCAGCCGTTGGACTAGCGGGGAATACAATGAGCAGTTCTTC. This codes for CASSRWTSGEYNEQFF.

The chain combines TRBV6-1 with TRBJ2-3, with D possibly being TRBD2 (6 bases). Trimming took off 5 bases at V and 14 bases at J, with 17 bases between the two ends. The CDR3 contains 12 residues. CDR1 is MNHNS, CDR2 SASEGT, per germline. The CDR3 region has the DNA TGTGCCAGCAGTCCAGGGCAGGGAGGTTGGTATTTT. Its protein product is CASSPGQGGWYF.

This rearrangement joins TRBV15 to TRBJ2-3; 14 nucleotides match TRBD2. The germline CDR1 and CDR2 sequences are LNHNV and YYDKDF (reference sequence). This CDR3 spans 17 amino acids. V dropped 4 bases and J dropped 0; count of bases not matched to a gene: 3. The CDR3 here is CATSKGTSGGSTDTQYF. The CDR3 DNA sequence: TGTGCCACCAGCAAGGGGACTAGCGGGGGCAGCACAGATACGCAGTATTTT.

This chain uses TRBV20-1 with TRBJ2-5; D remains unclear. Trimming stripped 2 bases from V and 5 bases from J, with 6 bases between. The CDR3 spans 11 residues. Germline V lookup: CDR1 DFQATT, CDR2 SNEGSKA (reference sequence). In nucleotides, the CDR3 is TGCAGTGCTAGACTCGGGGAGACCCAGTACTTC. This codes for CSARLGETQYF.

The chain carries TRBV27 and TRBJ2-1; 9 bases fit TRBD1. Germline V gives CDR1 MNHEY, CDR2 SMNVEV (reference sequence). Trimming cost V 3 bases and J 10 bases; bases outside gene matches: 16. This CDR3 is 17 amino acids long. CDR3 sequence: CASSFQSGTGIGGEQFF. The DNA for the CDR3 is TGTGCCAGCAGTTTTCAGTCCGGGACAGGGATCGGGGGGGAGCAGTTCTTC.

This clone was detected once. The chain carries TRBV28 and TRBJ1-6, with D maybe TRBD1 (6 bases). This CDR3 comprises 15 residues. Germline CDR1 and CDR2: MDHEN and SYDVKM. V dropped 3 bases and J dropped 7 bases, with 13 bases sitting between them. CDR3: CASSFGGGGNSPLHF. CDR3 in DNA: TGTGCCAGCAGTTTCGGAGGGGGGGGGAATTCACCCCTCCACTTT. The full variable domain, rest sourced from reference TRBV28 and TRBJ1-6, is DVKVTQSSRYLVKRTGEKVFLECVQDMDHENMFWYRQDPGLGLRLIYFSYDVKMKEKGDIPEGYSVSREKKERFSLILESASTNQTSMYLCASSFGGGGNSPLHFGNGTRLTVT.